This is a list of T cell receptor beta chains from one sample in a study of blood T cell repertoires in COVID-19. TCRdb's copy holds only in-frame clones and misses some; the assay was immunoSEQ multiplex PCR. Among approximately 33,000 clones listed, 88% were seen once. The sequencing sample was made of peripheral blood. The receptors stem from a man aged 60-69 years with COVID-19, enrolled during active disease. Both conserved end residues are part of each CDR3. A D gene is named only where the DNA matches it firmly. Size is stated for part of the rows, as once, few or many counts, or as a class when the clone is expanded.

CASSRDRAYEQYF | TGCGCCAGCTCCCGGGACAGGGCCTACGAGCAGTACTTC | TRBJ2-7 | TRBD1 | NA | TRBV10-1
CASSGGGRYEQYF | TGTGCCAGCAGCGGGGGCGGGAGGTACGAGCAGTACTTC | TRBJ2-7 | TRBD2 | NA | TRBV2
CSSGTTVYNEQFF | TGCAGCTCCGGGACTACCGTATACAATGAGCAGTTCTTC | TRBJ2-1 | TRBD2 | NA | TRBV29-1
CASSLVSGSTDTQYF | TGCGCCAGCAGCTTGGTTAGCGGGAGCACAGATACGCAGTATTTT | TRBJ2-3 | TRBD2 | few | TRBV5-1
CAWSSLRSSGNTIYF | TGTGCCTGGAGTTCTTTAAGGAGCTCTGGAAACACCATATATTTT | TRBJ1-3 | NA | NA | TRBV30
CASSYEDNSPLHF | TGTGCCAGCAGTTACGAGGATAATTCACCCCTCCACTTT | TRBJ1-6 | NA | NA | TRBV6-5
CASSWTGSGELFF | TGTGCCAGCAGCTGGACAGGGTCCGGGGAGCTGTTTTTT | TRBJ2-2 | TRBD1 | NA | TRBV7-6
CASSLQGGSAYEQYF | TGTGCCAGCAGCTTACAAGGCGGGAGTGCCTACGAGCAGTACTTC | TRBJ2-7 | TRBD2 | NA | TRBV7-2
CASILQGPLSREQYF | TGTGCCAGCATCTTACAGGGTCCCCTCTCTCGCGAGCAGTACTTC | TRBJ2-7 | NA | NA | TRBV6-5
CASSEDVREQFF | TGTGCCAGCAGCGAAGATGTGAGGGAGCAGTTCTTC | TRBJ2-1 | NA | NA | TRBV6-1
CASSKRLGQPAHSTNEKLFF | TGTGCCAGTAGTAAAAGGCTCGGACAGCCAGCCCACTCAACTAATGAAAAACTGTTTTTT | TRBJ1-4 | NA | NA | TRBV19
CASSQNGQGVNGYTF | TGTGCCAGCAGCCAGAACGGACAGGGGGTAAATGGCTACACCTTC | TRBJ1-2 | TRBD1 | NA | TRBV3-1/TRBV3-2
CASSEGQGAEAFF | TGTGCCAGCAGTGAAGGGCAGGGTGCTGAAGCTTTCTTT | TRBJ1-1 | NA | NA | TRBV2
CASSWLTSTDTQYF | TGTGCCAGTAGTTGGCTGACTAGCACAGATACGCAGTATTTT | TRBJ2-3 | NA | NA | TRBV19
CASRFRDRGGTEAFF | TGTGCCAGCAGGTTCCGGGACAGGGGAGGGACTGAAGCTTTCTTT | TRBJ1-1 | TRBD1 | NA | TRBV6-5
CASSSATVPNTGELFF | TGTGCCAGCAGCTCCGCGACTGTACCCAACACCGGGGAGCTGTTTTTT | TRBJ2-2 | NA | NA | TRBV5-4
CASSFGAGGVEQFF | TGTGCCAGCAGCTTTGGAGCGGGAGGGGTAGAGCAGTTCTTC | TRBJ2-1 | TRBD2 | NA | TRBV5-5
CASSLRPGEAKNIQYF | TGTGCCAGCAGCTTACGACCCGGGGAAGCCAAAAACATTCAGTACTTC | TRBJ2-4 | NA | NA | TRBV11-2
CASSLGRGEKLFF | TGCGCCAGCAGCTTGGGGCGGGGTGAAAAACTGTTTTTT | TRBJ1-4 | NA | NA | TRBV5-1
CASSQGGSGADTQYF | TGCGCCAGCAGCCAAGGAGGGAGCGGGGCGGATACGCAGTATTTT | TRBJ2-3 | TRBD2 | NA | TRBV4-1
CASSRQLEAFF | TGTGCCAGCAGCCGACAGCTTGAAGCTTTCTTT | TRBJ1-1 | NA | NA | TRBV6-2/TRBV6-3
CASSLSDKTYEQYF | TGCGCCAGCAGCTTGTCGGACAAAACCTACGAGCAGTACTTC | TRBJ2-7 | NA | NA | TRBV5-1
CASSALGGISYTF | TGTGCCAGCAGCGCCCTCGGGGGGATAAGCTACACCTTC | TRBJ1-2 | NA | NA | TRBV9
CASSFRGTGELFF | TGTGCCAGCAGCTTTAGGGGTACCGGGGAGCTGTTTTTT | TRBJ2-2 | NA | NA | TRBV5-5
CASSIPSRSGYNEQFF | TGTGCCAGTAGTATCCCCAGCAGGTCGGGGTACAATGAGCAGTTCTTC | TRBJ2-1 | NA | NA | TRBV19
CASSPYDRSSGNTIYF | TGCGCCAGCAGCCCCTACGACAGAAGCTCTGGAAACACCATATATTTT | TRBJ1-3 | NA | NA | TRBV4-1
CASSGPGQGITYEQYF | TGTGCCAGCAGCGGGCCGGGACAGGGGATAACCTACGAGCAGTACTTC | TRBJ2-7 | TRBD1 | once | TRBV5-4
CASSEQASNQPQHF | TGTGCCAGCAGTGAACAGGCCAGCAATCAGCCCCAGCATTTT | TRBJ1-5 | NA | NA | TRBV6-1
CASSQGALGGYEQYF | TGTGCCAGCAGCCAGGGGGCCTTGGGTGGCTACGAGCAGTACTTC | TRBJ2-7 | NA | NA | TRBV3-1/TRBV3-2
CASSGRQGIGETQYF | TGTGCCAGCTCAGGACGACAGGGGATAGGGGAGACCCAGTACTTC | TRBJ2-5 | TRBD1 | NA | TRBV18
CASSLTGFGYTF | TGTGCCAGCAGCTTGACAGGTTTTGGCTACACCTTC | TRBJ1-2 | NA | NA | TRBV7-8
CASSGGPVETQYF | TGTGCCAGCAGCGGAGGGCCGGTGGAGACCCAGTACTTC | TRBJ2-5 | NA | once | TRBV9
CASMEGHQPQHF | TGTGCCAGCATGGAGGGTCACCAGCCCCAGCATTTT | TRBJ1-5 | NA | NA | TRBV21-1
CASSSRQIRYYEQYF | TGTGCCAGCAGCTCAAGACAAATCCGGTACTACGAGCAGTACTTC | TRBJ2-7 | NA | NA | TRBV11-2
CASSRRTSGSYNEQFF | TGTGCCAGCAGCCGCCGGACTAGCGGTTCCTACAATGAGCAGTTCTTC | TRBJ2-1 | TRBD2 | NA | TRBV3-1/TRBV3-2
CASSQYRTSGREQYF | TGTGCCAGCAGCCAATACCGGACTAGCGGGCGCGAGCAGTACTTC | TRBJ2-7 | TRBD2 | NA | TRBV6-5
CASNSGSGGQFF | TGTGCCAGCAATAGCGGGAGCGGGGGGCAGTTCTTC | TRBJ2-1 | TRBD2 | NA | TRBV25-1
CASSPYTANTGELFF | TGTGCCAGCTCACCCTATACGGCGAACACCGGGGAGCTGTTTTTT | TRBJ2-2 | NA | NA | TRBV18
CASSPTGEDSPLHF | TGTGCCAGCTCACCAACAGGGGAGGATTCACCCCTCCACTTT | TRBJ1-6 | TRBD1 | NA | TRBV18
CASSLGQGASSYNEQFF | TGTGCCAGCAGTTTAGGACAGGGGGCGAGCTCCTACAATGAGCAGTTCTTC | TRBJ2-1 | TRBD1 | NA | TRBV28
CASSLRSGLMNTEAFF | TGTGCCAGCAGCTTACGGAGTGGATTAATGAACACTGAAGCTTTCTTT | TRBJ1-1 | NA | NA | TRBV13
CASRATGVVEAFF | TGCGCCAGCAGAGCTACAGGGGTGGTTGAAGCTTTCTTT | TRBJ1-1 | TRBD1 | NA | TRBV4-1
CASSESRSNSPLHF | TGCGCCAGCAGTGAGTCGCGAAGTAATTCACCCCTCCACTTT | TRBJ1-6 | NA | NA | TRBV10-1
CAISEGTGGNQPQHF | TGTGCCATCAGTGAGGGGACAGGGGGCAATCAGCCCCAGCATTTT | TRBJ1-5 | TRBD1 | NA | TRBV10-3
CASSGGDGTEAFF | TGCGCCAGCAGTGGGGGGGACGGAACTGAAGCTTTCTTT | TRBJ1-1 | NA | NA | TRBV10-1
CASSESPGRGEAFF | TGCGCCAGCAGTGAGTCCCCAGGGAGGGGTGAAGCTTTCTTT | TRBJ1-1 | NA | NA | TRBV10-2
CASSSGQDDEKLFF | TGTGCCAGCAGTTCCGGACAAGACGATGAAAAACTGTTTTTT | TRBJ1-4 | NA | NA | TRBV28
CATSDSYGYTF | TGTGCCACCAGTGATTCGTATGGCTACACCTTC | TRBJ1-2 | NA | NA | TRBV24-1